This TCR beta chain was sequenced in a study of cytomegalovirus exposure and HLA in healthy donors. General study results and limits: A list of approximately 160 TCR beta chains associated with cytomegalovirus was given.

The PCR ran on 60 Vbeta and 13 Jbeta primers. Sequenced by immunoSEQ multiplex PCR; TCRdb stores in-frame clones only, minus some. The sample carries approximately 150,000 clones, about 60% recorded once. As to this clone: Its antigen is currently unknown.

Germline V gene sequence: CDR1 SGHRS, CDR2 YFSETQ. V dropped 3 bases and J dropped 0; count of bases not matched to a gene: 9. CDR3 length: 16 amino acids. The sequenced material came from PBMCs. This rearrangement joins TRBV5-1 to TRBJ2-7; 7 nucleotides match TRBD1. The source is a woman in her sixties in good health and CMV-seropositive. The CDR3 bases are TGCGCCAGCAGCTCATCTGACAGGGCACGCTCCTACGAGCAGTACTTC. Amino acids: CASSSSDRARSYEQYF.